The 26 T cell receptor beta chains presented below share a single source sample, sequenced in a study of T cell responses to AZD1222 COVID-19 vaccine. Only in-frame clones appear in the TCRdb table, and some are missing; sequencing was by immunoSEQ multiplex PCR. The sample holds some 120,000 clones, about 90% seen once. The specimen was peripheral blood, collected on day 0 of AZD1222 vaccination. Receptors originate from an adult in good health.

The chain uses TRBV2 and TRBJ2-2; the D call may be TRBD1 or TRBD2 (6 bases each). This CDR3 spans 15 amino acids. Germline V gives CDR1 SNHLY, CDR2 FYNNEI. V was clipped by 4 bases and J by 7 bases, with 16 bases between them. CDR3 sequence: CASSVGGTGVGELFF. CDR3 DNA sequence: TGTGCCAGCAGTGTAGGGGGGACCGGGGTCGGGGAGCTGTTTTTT.

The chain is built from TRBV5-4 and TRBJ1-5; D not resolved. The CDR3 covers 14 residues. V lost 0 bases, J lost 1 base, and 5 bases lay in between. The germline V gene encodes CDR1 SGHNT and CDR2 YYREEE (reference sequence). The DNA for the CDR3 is TGTGCCAGCAGCTTGGGAGGCAGCAATCAGCCCCAGCATTTT. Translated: CASSLGGSNQPQHF.

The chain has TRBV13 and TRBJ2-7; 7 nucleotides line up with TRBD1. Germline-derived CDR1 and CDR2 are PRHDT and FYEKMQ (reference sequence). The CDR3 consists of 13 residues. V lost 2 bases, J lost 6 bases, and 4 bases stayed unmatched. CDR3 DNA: TGTGCCAGCAGCTTAACAGGGGTCGCCGAGCAGTACTTC. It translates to CASSLTGVAEQYF.

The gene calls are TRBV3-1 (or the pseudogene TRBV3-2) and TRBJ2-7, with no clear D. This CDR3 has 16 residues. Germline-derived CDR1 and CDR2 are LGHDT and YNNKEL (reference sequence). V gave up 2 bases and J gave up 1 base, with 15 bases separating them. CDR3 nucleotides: TGTGCCAGCAGCCAATCCGTCCAAGGGCCTTCCTACGAGCAGTACTTC. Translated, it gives CASSQSVQGPSYEQYF.

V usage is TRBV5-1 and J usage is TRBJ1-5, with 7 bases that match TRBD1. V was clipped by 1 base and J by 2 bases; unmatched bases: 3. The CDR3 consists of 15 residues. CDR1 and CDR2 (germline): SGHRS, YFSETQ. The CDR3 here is CASSLTGTGNQPQHF. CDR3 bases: TGCGCCAGCAGCTTGACCGGGACAGGCAATCAGCCCCAGCATTTT.

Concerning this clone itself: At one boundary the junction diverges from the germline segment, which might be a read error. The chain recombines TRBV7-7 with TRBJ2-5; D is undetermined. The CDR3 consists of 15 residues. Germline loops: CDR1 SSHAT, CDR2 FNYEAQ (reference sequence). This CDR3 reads CASSSLQELEETQYF. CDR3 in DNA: TGTGCTAGCAGCTCCCTTCAGGAGCTGGAAGAGACCCAGTACTTC. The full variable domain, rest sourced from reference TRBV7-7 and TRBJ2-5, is GAGVSQSPRYKVTKRGQDVTLRCDPISSHATLYWYQQALGQGPEFLTYFNYEAQPDKSGLPSDRFSAERPEGSISTLTIQRTEQRDSAMYRCASSSLQELEETQYFGPGTRLLVL.

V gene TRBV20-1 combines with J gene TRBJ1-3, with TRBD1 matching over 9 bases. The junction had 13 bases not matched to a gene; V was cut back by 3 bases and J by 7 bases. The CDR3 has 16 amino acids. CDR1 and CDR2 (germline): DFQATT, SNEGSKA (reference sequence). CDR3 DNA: TGCAGTGCTAGTAAAGGACAGGGGCGACTCTTGAACACCATATATTTT. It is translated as CSASKGQGRLLNTIYF.

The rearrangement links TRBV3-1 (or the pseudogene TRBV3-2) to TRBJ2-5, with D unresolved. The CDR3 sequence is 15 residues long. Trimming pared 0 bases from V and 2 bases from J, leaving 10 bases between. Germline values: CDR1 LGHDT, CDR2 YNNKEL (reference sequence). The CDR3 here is CASSQDPRLQETQYF. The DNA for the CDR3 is TGTGCCAGCAGCCAAGATCCGAGGTTACAAGAGACCCAGTACTTC.

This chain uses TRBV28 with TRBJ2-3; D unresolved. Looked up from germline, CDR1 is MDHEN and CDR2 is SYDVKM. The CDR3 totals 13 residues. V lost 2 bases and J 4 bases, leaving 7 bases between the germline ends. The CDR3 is CASSLGSPDTQYF. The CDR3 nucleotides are TGTGCCAGCAGTTTAGGTTCCCCAGATACGCAGTATTTT.

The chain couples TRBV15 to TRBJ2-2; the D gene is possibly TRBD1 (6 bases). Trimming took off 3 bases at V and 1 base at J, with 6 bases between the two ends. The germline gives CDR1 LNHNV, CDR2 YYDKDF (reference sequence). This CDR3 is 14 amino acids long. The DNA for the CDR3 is TGTGCCACCAGCAGGGGACAGAACACCGGGGAGCTGTTTTTT. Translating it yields CATSRGQNTGELFF.

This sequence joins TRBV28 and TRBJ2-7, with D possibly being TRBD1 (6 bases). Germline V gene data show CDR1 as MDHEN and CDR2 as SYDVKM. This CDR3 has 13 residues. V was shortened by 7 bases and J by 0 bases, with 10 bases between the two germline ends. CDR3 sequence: CASTDRSSYEQYF. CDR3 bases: TGTGCCAGCACTGACAGGAGCTCCTACGAGCAGTACTTC.

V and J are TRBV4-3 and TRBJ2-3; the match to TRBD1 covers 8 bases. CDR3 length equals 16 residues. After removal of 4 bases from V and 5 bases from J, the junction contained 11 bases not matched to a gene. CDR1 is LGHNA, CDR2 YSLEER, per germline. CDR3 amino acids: CASSPTTGAAGDTQYF. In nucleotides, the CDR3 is TGCGCCAGCAGCCCAACGACAGGGGCAGCGGGAGATACGCAGTATTTT.

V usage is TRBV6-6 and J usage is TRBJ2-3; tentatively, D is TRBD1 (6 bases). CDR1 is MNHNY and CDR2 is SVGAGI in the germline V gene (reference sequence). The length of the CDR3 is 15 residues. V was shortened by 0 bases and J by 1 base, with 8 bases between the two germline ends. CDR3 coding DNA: TGTGCCAGCAGTTACTCGGGACAAGGCACAGATACGCAGTATTTT. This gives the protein CASSYSGQGTDTQYF.

CDR3 amino acids: CASSDNRNYEQYF. The CDR3 DNA reads as TGCGCCAGCAGTGATAACCGCAACTACGAGCAGTACTTC. The chain recombines TRBV10-2 with TRBJ2-7; D not certain. V was pared by 3 bases and J by 3 bases, with 9 bases between. The germline CDR1 and CDR2 sequences are WSHSY and SAAADI. This CDR3 contains 13 residues.

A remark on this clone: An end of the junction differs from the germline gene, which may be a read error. The CDR3 DNA follows: TGCGCCAGCAGAGATGGGAACACTAAAGCTTTCTTT. Amino acid sequence: CASRDGNTKAFF. The chain recombines TRBV5-1 with TRBJ1-1; D is uncertain. CDR1 SGHRS and CDR2 YFSETQ come from the germline V gene. The CDR3 has 12 amino acids.

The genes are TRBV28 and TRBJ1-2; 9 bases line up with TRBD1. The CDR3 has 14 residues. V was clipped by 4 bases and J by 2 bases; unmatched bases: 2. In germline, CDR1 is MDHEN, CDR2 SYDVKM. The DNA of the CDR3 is TGTGCCAGCAGTTCAGGGACAGGGAACTATGGCTACACCTTC. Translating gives CASSSGTGNYGYTF.

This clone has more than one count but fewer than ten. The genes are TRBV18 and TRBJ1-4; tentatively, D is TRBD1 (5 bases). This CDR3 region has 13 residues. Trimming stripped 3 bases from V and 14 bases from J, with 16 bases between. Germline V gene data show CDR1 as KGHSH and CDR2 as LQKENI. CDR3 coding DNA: TGTGCCAGCTCACCGGCAGGGACGGTCCTCCTGTTTTTT. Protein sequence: CASSPAGTVLLFF.

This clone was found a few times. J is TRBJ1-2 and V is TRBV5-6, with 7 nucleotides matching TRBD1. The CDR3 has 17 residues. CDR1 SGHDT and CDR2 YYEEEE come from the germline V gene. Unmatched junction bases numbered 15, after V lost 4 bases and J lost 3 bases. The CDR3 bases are TGTGCCAGCAGCCCAGGAAAAGGGGGCGTCTTGGACTATGGCTACACCTTC. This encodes CASSPGKGGVLDYGYTF.

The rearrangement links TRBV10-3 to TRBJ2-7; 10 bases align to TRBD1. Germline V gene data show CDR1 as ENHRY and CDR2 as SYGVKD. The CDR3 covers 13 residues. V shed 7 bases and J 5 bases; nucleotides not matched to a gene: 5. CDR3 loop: CAIKGQGVNEQYF. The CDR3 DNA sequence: TGTGCCATCAAAGGACAGGGGGTCAACGAGCAGTACTTC.

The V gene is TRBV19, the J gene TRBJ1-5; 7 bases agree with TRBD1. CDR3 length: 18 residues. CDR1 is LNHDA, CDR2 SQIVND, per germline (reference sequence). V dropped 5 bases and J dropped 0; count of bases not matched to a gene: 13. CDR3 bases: TGTGCCAGTAGTTTACCCGGGACAGAGCTCTATAGCAATCAGCCCCAGCATTTT. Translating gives CASSLPGTELYSNQPQHF.

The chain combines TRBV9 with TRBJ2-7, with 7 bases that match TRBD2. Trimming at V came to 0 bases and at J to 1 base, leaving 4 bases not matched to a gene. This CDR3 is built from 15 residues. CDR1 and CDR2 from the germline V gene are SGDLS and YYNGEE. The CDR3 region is CASSVVASGSYEQYF. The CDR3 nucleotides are TGTGCCAGCAGCGTAGTGGCTAGCGGATCCTACGAGCAGTACTTC.

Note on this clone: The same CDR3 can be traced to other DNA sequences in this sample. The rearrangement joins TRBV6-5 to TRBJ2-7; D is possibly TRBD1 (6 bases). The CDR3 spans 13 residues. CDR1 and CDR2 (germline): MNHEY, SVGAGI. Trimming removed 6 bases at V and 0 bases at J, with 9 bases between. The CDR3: CASRTGNSYEQYF. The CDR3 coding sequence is TGTGCCAGCAGGACAGGAAACTCCTACGAGCAGTACTTC.

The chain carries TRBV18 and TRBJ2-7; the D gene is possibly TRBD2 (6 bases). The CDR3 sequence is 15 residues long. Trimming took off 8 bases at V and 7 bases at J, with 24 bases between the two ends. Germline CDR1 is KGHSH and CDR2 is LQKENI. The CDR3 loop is CASTFSGYAPVEQYF. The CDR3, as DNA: TGTGCCAGCACCTTCAGCGGGTATGCACCCGTGGAGCAGTACTTC. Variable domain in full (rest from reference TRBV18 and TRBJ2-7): NAGVMQNPRHLVRRRGQEARLRCSPMKGHSHVYWYRQLPEEGLKFMVYLQKENIIDESGMPKERFSAEFPKEGPSILRIQQVVRGDSAAYFCASTFSGYAPVEQYFGPGTRLTVT.

The CDR3 here is CASSPPLGVNTEAFF. CDR3 coding DNA: TGTGCCAGCAGCCCCCCTCTGGGGGTGAACACTGAAGCTTTCTTT. The chain is built from TRBV7-9 and TRBJ1-1; tentative D call: TRBD1 (5 bases). The germline V gene has CDR1 SEHNR and CDR2 FQNEAQ (reference sequence). V was cut by 5 bases and J by 0 bases, with 13 bases left in between. This CDR3 spans 15 amino acids.

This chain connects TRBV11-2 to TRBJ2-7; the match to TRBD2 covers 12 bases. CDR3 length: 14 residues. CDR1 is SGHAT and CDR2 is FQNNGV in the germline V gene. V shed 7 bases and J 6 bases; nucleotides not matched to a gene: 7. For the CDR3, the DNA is TGTGCCAGCAACAGACTAGCGGGAGATCTCGAGCAGTACTTC. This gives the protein CASNRLAGDLEQYF.

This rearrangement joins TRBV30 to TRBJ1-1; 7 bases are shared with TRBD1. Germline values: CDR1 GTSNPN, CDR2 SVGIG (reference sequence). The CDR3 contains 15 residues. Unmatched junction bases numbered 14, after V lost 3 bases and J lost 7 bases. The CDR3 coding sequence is TGTGCCTGGAGAAACGAAAATAGGGGGCGCAGTGAAGCTTTCTTT. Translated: CAWRNENRGRSEAFF.